One and the same sample provided the 11 T cell receptor beta chains below, sequenced in a study of T cells after yellow fever vaccination. TCRdb itself ran the 5' RACE reads through MiXCR, one entry per CDR3 protein. The repertoire consists of approximately 150,000 distinct CDR3 sequences, with 5.5% to 7.5% occurring once and the leading ten covering less than 3.5%. Sequences were derived from CD4+ T cells sorted from PBMCs, sampled on the day of the first yellow fever vaccination. These receptors all come from a young man who received the YFV17D yellow fever vaccine.

This rearrangement joins TRBV6-5 to TRBJ2-7, with D perhaps matching TRBD1 (6 bases). Germline CDR1 and CDR2: MNHEY and SVGAGI. Trimming took 2 bases from V and 3 from J, leaving 11 bases between them. The CDR3 extends over 14 amino acids. CDR3 sequence: CASSYRDKFYEQYF. CDR3 sequence (DNA): TGTGCCAGCAGTTACCGGGACAAATTCTACGAGCAGTACTTC.

Concerning this clonotype: A much larger clone differs by one base, so this may be a read error. J is TRBJ2-5 and V is TRBV4-1; D is undetermined. Germline V lookup: CDR1 MGHRA, CDR2 YSYEKL. The CDR3 runs 14 residues. CDR3 residues: CASSEERNRETQYF. The CDR3 DNA sequence: TGCGCCAGCAGCGAAGAACGCAATCGGGAGACCCAGTACTTC.

On this clonotype itself: One end of the junction does not line up with germline, which may come from a read error. The genes are TRBV5-8 and TRBJ1-1; the D gene is possibly TRBD1 (6 bases). The CDR3 is 14 amino acids. Germline-derived CDR1 and CDR2 are SGHTS and YDEGEE. CDR3 sequence (DNA): TGTGCCAGCGGCTTCGGGCAGGGGAGGACTGAAGCTTTCTTT. This codes for CASGFGQGRTEAFF. The variable domain in full, completed from reference TRBV5-8 and TRBJ1-1, reads EAGVTQSPTHLIKTRGQQATLRCSPISGHTSVYWYQQALGLGLQFLLWYDEGEERNRGNFPPRFSGRQFPNYSSELNVNALELEDSALYLCASGFGQGRTEAFFGQGTRLTVV.

This clonotype was seen repeatedly, ten times or more. The V and J genes are TRBV7-2 and TRBJ2-7; unclear D gene. The germline V gene has CDR1 SGHTA and CDR2 FQGNSA. The CDR3 length is 11 residues. Trimming stripped 3 bases from V and 3 bases from J, with 3 bases between. The CDR3 is CASSFYYEQYF. The CDR3 region has the DNA TGTGCCAGCAGCTTTTACTACGAGCAGTACTTC. Full variable domain (missing parts from reference TRBV7-2 and TRBJ2-7): GAGVSQSPSNKVTEKGKDVELRCDPISGHTALYWYRQSLGQGLEFLIYFQGNSAPDKSGLPSDRFSAERTGGSVSTLTIQRTQQEDSAVYLCASSFYYEQYFGPGTRLTVT.

The J gene is TRBJ2-1, the V gene TRBV7-2; D remains unclear. V was cut by 0 bases and J by 8 bases, with 8 bases left in between. The germline gives CDR1 SGHTA, CDR2 FQGNSA. This CDR3 contains 13 residues. CDR3 loop: CASSLAGFHEQFF. The CDR3 nucleotides read TGTGCCAGCAGCTTAGCAGGGTTCCATGAGCAGTTCTTC.

The V gene is TRBV20-1, the J gene TRBJ2-7; 8 bases are a match to TRBD2. Looked up from germline, CDR1 is DFQATT and CDR2 is SNEGSKA (reference sequence). Unmatched junction bases numbered 16, after V lost 0 bases and J lost 12 bases. The CDR3 spans 15 residues. CDR3 protein: CSARDLTGLEAVTYF. CDR3 nucleotide sequence: TGCAGTGCTAGAGACCTGACGGGACTAGAAGCCGTTACGTACTTC.

This clonotype was counted ten times or more. V is TRBV6-1 and J is TRBJ2-7; D may correspond to TRBD1 or TRBD2 (5 bases each). This CDR3 has 14 amino acids. CDR1 is MNHNS, CDR2 SASEGT, per germline. Trimming removed 2 bases at V and 3 bases at J, with 11 bases between. The CDR3 is CASSELEGIYEQYF. CDR3 nucleotide sequence: TGTGCCAGCAGTGAACTAGAGGGGATCTACGAGCAGTACTTC.

Turning to this clonotype: One end of the junction varies from germline; a read error may be responsible. The chain recombines TRBV7-6 with TRBJ2-3, with 8 bases matching TRBD2. Germline values: CDR1 SGHVS, CDR2 FNYEAQ. The CDR3 covers 16 residues. The CDR3 spells CASSFSSSGATGTQYF. Here the CDR3 DNA reads TGTGCCAGCAGCTTTTCAAGTAGCGGGGCCACAGGTACGCAGTATTTT.

V is TRBV18 and J is TRBJ1-2; no reliable D call. The CDR3 runs 15 residues. V shed 1 base and J shed 7 bases, with 16 bases lying between them. CDR1 is KGHSH and CDR2 is LQKENI in the germline V gene. As DNA, the CDR3 is TGTGCCAGCTCACCACAGGGAGATTCCCGCTCTGGCTACACCTTC. This encodes CASSPQGDSRSGYTF.

The DNA for the CDR3 is TGTGCCAGCAGCTTGAGGGGTGCCCGGGGGTTGGGGGCCAACGTCCTGACTTTC. Protein sequence: CASSLRGARGLGANVLTF. The chain recombines TRBV7-3 with TRBJ2-6; possible D gene TRBD2, 6 bases. The CDR3 spans 18 residues. Germline V gene sequence: CDR1 SGHTA, CDR2 FQGTGA. Trimming pared 3 bases from V and 4 bases from J, leaving 19 bases between.

Worth noting for this clonotype: Being one base from a much bigger clone, this may be a read error. The chain recombines TRBV11-1 with TRBJ2-5; D may be TRBD1 (6 bases). The V end was cut by 5 bases, the J end by 5 bases, with 15 bases between. Germline assignment: CDR1 SGHAT and CDR2 FQDESV (reference sequence). The CDR3 totals 14 residues. The CDR3 reads CASSQGKAKETQYF. The CDR3 coding sequence is TGTGCCAGCAGCCAGGGGAAAGCGAAGGAGACCCAGTACTTC.